The present TCR beta chain was sequenced within a study of blood T cell repertoires in COVID-19. Overall study: Sites in the United States, Italy and Spain provided acute and convalescent COVID-19 samples. T cells, B-cell-depleted T cells, or PBMCs supplied cDNA or gDNA.

This CDR3 is built from 19 residues. Profiled with immunoSEQ multiplex PCR; TCRdb holds only in-frame clones, not every one. The repertoire holds approximately 350,000 clones, with about 89% as singletons. The chain joins TRBV21-1 to TRBJ1-2; TRBD1, the D gene given by the table, was not confirmed from the DNA. TRBV21-1 is annotated as a pseudogene. The sequencing input was peripheral blood. The clonotype comes from a woman aged 50 to 65 with COVID-19, enrolled during active disease. The chain's CDR3 is CASSKRWQGVGVRDYGYTF. CDR3 nucleotides: TGTGCCAGCAGCAAGAGGTGGCAGGGGGTTGGTGTACGGGACTATGGCTACACCTTC.